The table lists the clone carrying this T cell receptor beta chain with a count of one. These data belong to a study of blood T cell repertoires in COVID-19. TCRdb's table, derived via immunoSEQ multiplex PCR, lists solely in-frame clones and lacks some. Counted here are fewer than 200,000 clones, roughly 80% occurring once; the ten biggest clones make up about 5.3%. CDR3 length equals 19 residues. V lost 2 bases to trimming and J lost 1 base, with 19 bases between them. Germline assignment: CDR1 SGHKS and CDR2 YYEKEE (reference sequence). V and J are TRBV5-5 and TRBJ1-6; perhaps TRBD1 as D (5 bases). Sequenced sample: PBMCs or T cells enriched from blood (not recorded which). This TCR was recovered from a woman between 40 and 55 years old with acute COVID-19. The CDR3 nucleotides are TGTGCCAGCAGCTTTTTCCCGCTTTCTGACAGTTCCTATAATTCACCCCTCCACTTT. Translating it yields CASSFFPLSDSSYNSPLHF.